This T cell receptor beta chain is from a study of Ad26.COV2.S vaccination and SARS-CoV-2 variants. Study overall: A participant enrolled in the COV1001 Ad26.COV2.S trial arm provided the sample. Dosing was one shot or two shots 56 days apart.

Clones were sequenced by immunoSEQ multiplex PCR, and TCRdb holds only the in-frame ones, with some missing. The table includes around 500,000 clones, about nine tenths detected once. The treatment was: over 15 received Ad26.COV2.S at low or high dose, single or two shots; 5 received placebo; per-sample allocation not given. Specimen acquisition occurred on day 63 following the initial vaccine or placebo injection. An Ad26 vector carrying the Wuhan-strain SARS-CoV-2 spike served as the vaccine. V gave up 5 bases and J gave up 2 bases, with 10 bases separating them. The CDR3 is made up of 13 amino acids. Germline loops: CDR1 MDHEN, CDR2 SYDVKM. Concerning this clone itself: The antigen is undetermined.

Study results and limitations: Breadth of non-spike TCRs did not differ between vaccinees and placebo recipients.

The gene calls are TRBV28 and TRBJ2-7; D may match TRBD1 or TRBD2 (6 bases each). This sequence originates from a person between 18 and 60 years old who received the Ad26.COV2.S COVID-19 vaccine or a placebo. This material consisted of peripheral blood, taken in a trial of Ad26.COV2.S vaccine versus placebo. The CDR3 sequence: CASSRGPPYEQYF. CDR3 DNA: TGTGCCAGCAGTCGGGGGCCCCCCTACGAGCAGTACTTC.